This T cell receptor beta chain emerged from a study of T cells after yellow fever vaccination. Study-level findings and limits: Contaminants from the bulk population, in the form of abundant clonotypes, could be found in FACS-sorted repertoires. Once the booster was given, most primary-vaccination clones reappeared, at just under 98% for CD4 and roughly 85% for CD8. Peaking faster, on day 5 versus 15, the secondary response was nonetheless weaker. Shared CD4/CD8 clonotypes were a small share, likely from convergent recombination.

On this clonotype: Antigen: not known.

TCRdb recomputed calls from the 5' RACE reads with MiXCR, one row per CDR3 protein. The data show around 550,000 distinct CDR3 sequences, 15% to 20% seen once. Germline-derived CDR1 and CDR2 are SGHRS and YFSETQ. V was pared by 2 bases and J by 3 bases, with 11 bases between. The CDR3 spans 14 residues. Sequencing used PBMCs, obtained 15 days after the yellow fever booster vaccination. The gene calls are TRBV5-1 and TRBJ2-5; TRBD1 or TRBD2 may be the D gene (5 bases each). The TCR originated in a man aged 25-45 years who received the YFV17D yellow fever vaccine. The CDR3 bases are TGCGCCAGCAGCTTAACCAGAGGGGAAGAGACCCAGTACTTC. Protein: CASSLTRGEETQYF.